These 25 T cell receptor beta chains came from one sample sequenced in a study of T-cell reconstitution after alpha-beta-depleted transplantation in children. The TCRbeta library was prepared with unique molecular identifiers. TCRdb used MiXCR to reprocess the PCR reads, holding one entry per CDR3 protein. The data contain around 600,000 distinct CDR3 sequences, 23% of them singletons. The sequencing used PBMCs, mostly from graft donor cells, collected 360 days after TCRalphabeta/CD19-depleted stem cell transplant. The receptors come from a boy younger than two who had a stem cell transplant for acute myeloid leukemia, so the T cells may come from the graft donor.

This clonotype has a count of ten or more. The V call is TRBV5-1, the J call TRBJ1-4, with 8 bases lining up with TRBD1. From germline, CDR1 is SGHRS and CDR2 YFSETQ. This CDR3 spans 14 amino acids. Trimming at V came to 5 bases and at J to 6 bases, leaving 6 bases not matched to a gene. CDR3 nucleotides: TGCGCCAGCAGACCCGACAGGGGAGATGAAAAACTGTTTTTT. Encoded protein: CASRPDRGDEKLFF.

This clonotype was detected only a few times. CDR3 sequence: CAISKVPGQGEEAFF. As DNA, the CDR3 is TGTGCCATCAGTAAAGTCCCCGGACAGGGCGAGGAAGCTTTCTTT. This chain joins TRBV10-3 and TRBJ1-1, with 8 bases matching TRBD1. The CDR3 length is 15 residues. The trim removed 5 bases at V and 8 bases at J, leaving 13 bases unmatched. In germline, CDR1 is ENHRY, CDR2 SYGVKD.

V gene TRBV20-1 combines with J gene TRBJ1-5, with D unresolved. Germline V gene sequence: CDR1 DFQATT, CDR2 SNEGSKA (reference sequence). The CDR3 is 12 amino acids. Trimming took off 3 bases at V and 3 bases at J, with 6 bases between the two ends. In DNA, the CDR3 is TGCAGTGCTAGCACCTACAATCAGCCCCAGCATTTT. It is translated as CSASTYNQPQHF.

This clonotype was found a few times. The chain joins TRBV9 to TRBJ2-5; 7 bases line up with TRBD1. CDR1 and CDR2 from the germline V gene are SGDLS and YYNGEE. This CDR3 is 14 amino acids long. V was pared by 3 bases and J by 1 base, with 3 bases of the junction left unmatched. CDR3 in amino acids: CASSDRDSQETQYF. The DNA for the CDR3 is TGTGCCAGCAGCGACCGGGACAGCCAAGAGACCCAGTACTTC.

The chain uses TRBV20-1 and TRBJ1-5; a weak D match, TRBD1 (6 bases). V was clipped by 6 bases and J by 3 bases, with 9 bases between them. Germline assignment: CDR1 DFQATT and CDR2 SNEGSKA (reference sequence). The CDR3 is 12 amino acids. This CDR3 reads CSARGPNQPQHF. The CDR3, as DNA: TGCAGTGCCCGGGGGCCCAATCAGCCCCAGCATTTT.

CDR3 residues: CASSQPSTGMSEQSTEAFF. The CDR3 nucleotides read TGTGCCAGCAGCCAGCCCTCTACAGGGATGTCGGAACAGTCCACTGAAGCTTTCTTT. The chain uses TRBV12-3 or TRBV12-4 and TRBJ1-1; possibly TRBD1 for D (6 bases). With 6 bases removed from V and 4 bases from J, the gap between germline ends came to 30 bases. The CDR3 runs to 19 residues.

This clonotype appeared a few times. This sequence joins TRBV18 and TRBJ2-1, with 12 bases fitting TRBD2. The CDR3 sequence is 14 residues long. Losses at the gene ends were 5 bases for V and 7 bases for J; bases not matched to a gene: 3. CDR1 is KGHSH and CDR2 is LQKENI in the germline V gene. The CDR3 is CASSRLAGVNEQFF. The CDR3 DNA follows: TGTGCCAGCTCAAGACTAGCGGGGGTGAATGAGCAGTTCTTC.

CDR3 nucleotide sequence: TGCGCCAGCAGCCAAGATGGAGGGGGTGCGGCGCAGTTCTTC. Translating it yields CASSQDGGGAAQFF. The chain couples TRBV4-3 to TRBJ2-1, with D perhaps given as TRBD1 or TRBD2 (6 bases each). Germline V gene data show CDR1 as LGHNA and CDR2 as YSLEER. This CDR3 is 14 amino acids long. The ends were cut back, 0 bases at V and 12 bases at J, with 15 bases in the middle.

This clonotype was seen ten or more times. The chain employs TRBV29-1 and TRBJ2-3, with D perhaps TRBD2 (5 bases). The germline gives CDR1 SQVTM, CDR2 ANQGSEA. This CDR3 has 12 amino acids. The germline V and J ends were trimmed by 1 base and 11 bases, with 13 bases remaining between them. The CDR3 region has the DNA TGCAGCGTTGAAGGTTCTAGCTTTAGGCAGTATTTT. This codes for CSVEGSSFRQYF.

In its sample, this clonotype was seen many times. This sequence joins TRBV7-2 and TRBJ1-2; the match to TRBD1 covers 10 bases. The CDR3 loop spans 16 amino acids. The germline V gene encodes CDR1 SGHTA and CDR2 FQGNSA. Germline trimming cut 0 bases from V and 8 bases from J; bases unmatched to any gene: 9. CDR3 amino acids: CASSLAPVTGGSGYTF. Here the CDR3 DNA reads TGTGCCAGCAGCTTAGCGCCCGTGACAGGGGGCTCGGGCTACACCTTC.

The CDR3 sequence: CASSLNLAGGPETQYF. CDR3 bases: TGTGCCAGCAGCTTGAACCTAGCGGGGGGGCCGGAGACCCAGTACTTC. The chain employs TRBV7-6 and TRBJ2-5; 12 bases agree with TRBD2. The CDR3 runs to 16 residues. Germline V lookup: CDR1 SGHVS, CDR2 FNYEAQ. V lost 3 bases and J lost 5; bases outside the gene matches: 7. The whole variable domain, remainder taken from reference TRBV7-6 and TRBJ2-5, is GAGVSQSPRYKVTKRGQDVALRCDPISGHVSLYWYRQALGQGPEFLTYFNYEAQQDKSGLPNDRFSAERPEGSISTLTIQRTEQRDSAMYRCASSLNLAGGPETQYFGPGTRLLVL.

At least ten counts were recorded for this clonotype. The gene calls are TRBV29-1 and TRBJ1-1; D gene ambiguous. The CDR3 is 11 amino acids. Germline V gives CDR1 SQVTM, CDR2 ANQGSEA. Deletions cut 5 bases from V and 5 bases from J, with 9 bases between. CDR3 nucleotide sequence: TGCAGCGTTTATGATATGACTGAAGCTTTCTTT. Residues: CSVYDMTEAFF.

The gene calls are TRBV24-1 and TRBJ2-3; TRBD2 is a possible D gene (6 bases). Germline-derived CDR1 and CDR2 are KGHDR and SFDVKD. The CDR3 has 16 amino acids. The V end was cut by 4 bases, the J end by 1 base, with 14 bases between. The CDR3 region has the DNA TGTGCCACCAGTGAATCACTATCGGGGGGCACAGATACGCAGTATTTT. It specifies CATSESLSGGTDTQYF.

This clonotype was picked up many times. The V call is TRBV12-3 or TRBV12-4, the J call TRBJ2-2, with D uncertain. The CDR3 is 13 amino acids. Trimming took 7 bases from V and 4 from J, leaving 10 bases between them. This CDR3 reads CASTSVLTGELFF. CDR3 sequence (DNA): TGTGCCAGCACCTCGGTCCTCACCGGGGAGCTGTTTTTT.

This clonotype was detected only once. The CDR3 reads CASSSGTQPWDTQYF. The DNA of the CDR3 is TGCGCCAGCAGCTCCGGGACCCAACCGTGGGATACGCAGTATTTT. This rearrangement joins TRBV4-3 to TRBJ2-3; TRBD1 or TRBD2 may be the D gene (5 bases each). The CDR3 extends over 15 amino acids. The V gene lost 5 bases and the J gene lost 6 bases, with 18 bases spanning the gap. CDR1 and CDR2 (germline): LGHNA, YSLEER.

The CDR3 region is CASNPTGRNTEAFF. Here the CDR3 DNA reads TGTGCCAGTAATCCGACAGGAAGGAACACTGAAGCTTTCTTT. This rearrangement joins TRBV19 to TRBJ1-1, with D maybe TRBD1 (6 bases). This CDR3 spans 14 amino acids. CDR1 is LNHDA, CDR2 SQIVND, per germline (reference sequence). V was shortened by 7 bases and J by 1 base, with 13 bases between the two germline ends.

This chain uses TRBV20-1 with TRBJ2-7; TRBD2 matches at 8 bases. The J segment lost 1 base and the V segment lost 0 bases, leaving 2 bases of the junction unmatched. Germline V gene lookup returns CDR1 DFQATT and CDR2 SNEGSKA (reference sequence). The CDR3 length is 14 residues. In nucleotides, the CDR3 is TGCAGTGCTAGAGATGGACTAGCTTCCTACGAGCAGTACGTC. Translation gives CSARDGLASYEQYV.

V is TRBV7-9 and J is TRBJ2-1; maybe TRBD1 (6 bases). This CDR3 has 16 residues. Germline V gene lookup returns CDR1 SEHNR and CDR2 FQNEAQ (reference sequence). Trimming shortened V by 4 bases and J by 3 bases, and 16 bases separated the two germline ends. The CDR3 loop is CASSSFFRDNYNEQFF. CDR3 DNA: TGTGCCAGCAGCTCCTTTTTCCGGGACAACTACAATGAGCAGTTCTTC.

The table lists this clonotype with many counts. V usage is TRBV7-8 and J usage is TRBJ1-1, with 9 bases matching TRBD1. Germline trimming cut 4 bases from V and 3 bases from J; bases unmatched to any gene: 3. The CDR3 totals 14 residues. Germline values: CDR1 SGHVS, CDR2 FQNEAQ. Written as DNA, the CDR3 is TGTGCCAGCAGCTCGAGACAGGGGGACACTGAAGCTTTCTTT. Translating it yields CASSSRQGDTEAFF.

The chain links TRBV6-1 to TRBJ1-1, with a possible D match to TRBD1 (6 bases). CDR1 MNHNS and CDR2 SASEGT come from the germline V gene. This CDR3 contains 13 residues. V shed 6 bases and J shed 3 bases, with 11 bases lying between them. CDR3 DNA sequence: TGTGCCAGCAGGTCAGGGGTCTACACTGAAGCTTTCTTT. It is translated as CASRSGVYTEAFF.

A note on this clonotype: A single base separates this from a much larger clone, so it may be a read error. The chain is built from TRBV7-9 and TRBJ2-5, with D perhaps matching TRBD1 or TRBD2 (7 bases each). The CDR3 has 15 residues. CDR1 SEHNR and CDR2 FQNEAQ come from the germline V gene (reference sequence). The chain's CDR3 is CASSSNRGGQDTQYF. Here the CDR3 DNA reads TGTGCCAGCAGCTCTAACAGGGGAGGGCAAGATACCCAGTACTTC.

The V gene is TRBV6-2 or TRBV6-3, the J gene TRBJ1-3; no reliable D call. Deletions cut 2 bases from V and 1 base from J, with 6 bases between. Germline loops: CDR1 MNHEY, CDR2 SVGEGT. The CDR3 length is 14 residues. CDR3 protein: CASSYLTSGNTIYF. As DNA, the CDR3 is TGTGCCAGCAGTTACCTGACTTCTGGAAACACCATATATTTT.

V and J are TRBV5-1 and TRBJ2-5; D may be TRBD1 (5 bases). Deletions cut 4 bases from V and 5 bases from J, with 12 bases between. Germline values: CDR1 SGHRS, CDR2 YFSETQ. The length of the CDR3 is 13 residues. In DNA, the CDR3 is TGCGCCAGCAGCGCAGGGATGGAGGAGACCCAGTACTTC. This gives the protein CASSAGMEETQYF.

J is TRBJ2-1 and V is TRBV2; no definite D call. Trimming cost V 4 bases and J 6 bases, with 10 bases left between them. The CDR3 covers 13 residues. Germline CDR1 is SNHLY and CDR2 is FYNNEI. CDR3 in amino acids: CASSVHGPNEQFF. CDR3 bases: TGTGCCAGCAGTGTGCATGGCCCCAATGAGCAGTTCTTC.

The sample holds many counts of this clonotype. This sequence joins TRBV5-1 and TRBJ2-2, with unresolved D. CDR3 size: 12 residues. The V gene's germline CDR1 is SGHRS and CDR2 YFSETQ. V was trimmed by 2 bases and J by 7 bases, leaving 6 bases between them. The CDR3 spells CASSFLGGELFF. CDR3 coding DNA: TGCGCCAGCAGCTTTCTAGGCGGGGAGCTGTTTTTT.